These 7 T cell receptor beta chains share one sample of origin, sequenced in a study of siplizumab effects on memory and regulatory T cells (dated by TCRdb to the late 2010s). Library generation was performed with the immunoSEQ multiplex PCR assay. Sourced from immuneACCESS, this table was stored by TCRdb with only in-frame sequences that have V and J called. A share of the clones is absent; for the studies checked, an unresolved V gene accounts for under half, and the remainder has no known explanation. This sample gives some 100,000 clones in total; approximately 92% of them show up just once. Around 0.15% of the sample belongs to the ten largest clones. What was sequenced was non-Treg CD4+ T cells sorted from blood. Sample cell subset or site, as interpreted from the label and publication: FACS-sorted unstimulated CD4+ non-regulatory T cells. The source of these receptors is a human donor in good health.

A word on this clone: Mismatch with germline at one junction end may stem from a read error. Other DNA sequences in this sample translate to the same CDR3. The V gene is TRBV4-3, the J gene TRBJ2-7, with D perhaps matching TRBD1 (5 bases). The CDR3 totals 16 residues. Germline V gives CDR1 LGHNA, CDR2 YSLEER. The CDR3 is CASSQDLTANTYEQYF. DNA for the CDR3: TGCGCCAGCAGCCAAGATCTGACAGCAAATACCTATGAGCAGTACTTC.

The rearrangement links TRBV30 to TRBJ2-4; D call uncertain. Trimming took 0 bases from V and 3 from J, leaving 21 bases between them. The V gene's germline CDR1 is GTSNPN and CDR2 SVGIG (reference sequence). The CDR3 covers 18 residues. The CDR3 loop reads CAWSVGKAFPPIKNIQYF. The CDR3 nucleotides are TGTGCCTGGAGTGTAGGGAAAGCATTCCCACCGATCAAAAACATTCAGTACTTC.

This chain links TRBV7-2 with TRBJ2-3, with TRBD2 matching over 11 bases. The ends lost 1 base at V and 2 bases at J; junction bases unmatched: 5. The CDR3 covers 17 residues. Germline CDR1 and CDR2: SGHTA and FQGNSA. CDR3 sequence: CASSLGGTSGLTDTQYF. The DNA of the CDR3 is TGTGCCAGCAGCTTAGGGGGGACTAGCGGCCTCACAGATACGCAGTATTTT.

In this sample, this clone turned up once. The V call is TRBV6-5, the J call TRBJ1-2; unclear D gene. V was trimmed by 5 bases and J by 8 bases, leaving 12 bases between them. CDR1 MNHEY and CDR2 SVGAGI come from the germline V gene. The CDR3 sequence is 12 residues long. The CDR3: CASSGPGRGYTF. The CDR3 DNA sequence: TGTGCCAGCAGTGGTCCCGGGAGAGGCTACACCTTC.

V usage is TRBV18 and J usage is TRBJ1-1; D gene ambiguous. The germline V gene encodes CDR1 KGHSH and CDR2 LQKENI. The CDR3 has 14 amino acids. The V end was cut by 0 bases, the J end by 6 bases, with 11 bases between. Here the CDR3 reads CASSPPQDRAEAFF. The CDR3 DNA reads TGTGCCAGCTCACCACCCCAAGATCGGGCTGAAGCTTTCTTT.

This chain uses TRBV19 with TRBJ2-4, with a weak D call TRBD1 (6 bases). V lost 5 bases to trimming and J lost 2 bases, with 13 bases between them. The CDR3 is 15 residues long. CDR1 and CDR2 (germline): LNHDA, SQIVND (reference sequence). CDR3 bases: TGTGCCAGTAGTTTCACAGGGACGACCAAAAACATTCAGTACTTC. It encodes CASSFTGTTKNIQYF.

The genes are TRBV9 and TRBJ2-7; D gene unclear. The germline V gene has CDR1 SGDLS and CDR2 YYNGEE. The V end was cut by 0 bases, the J end by 1 base, with 5 bases between. The CDR3 contains 13 residues. The CDR3 here is CASSVEDSYEQYF. CDR3 sequence (DNA): TGTGCCAGCAGCGTAGAAGATTCCTACGAGCAGTACTTC.